A single sample is the source of the 14 T cell receptor beta chains below, sequenced in a study of control samples from healthy donors and cancer patients. Profiled with immunoSEQ multiplex PCR; TCRdb holds only in-frame clones, not every one. Of some 15,000 clones in the sample, 75% to 90% were seen once. The specimen sequenced was PBMCs. Every receptor here comes from a woman in her sixties or seventies with colorectal cancer.

The J gene is TRBJ1-4, the V gene TRBV12-3 or TRBV12-4; possible D gene TRBD1, 5 bases. The V end was cut by 4 bases, the J end by 5 bases, with 8 bases between. The CDR3 loop spans 13 amino acids. CDR3 loop: CASSCQGNEKLFF. The CDR3, as DNA: TGTGCCAGCAGTTGTCAGGGAAATGAAAAACTGTTTTTT.

The V call is TRBV7-2, the J call TRBJ2-1, with a tentative D call TRBD1 (6 bases). The V and J ends lost 1 base and 4 bases respectively, with 17 bases between them. CDR1 and CDR2 from the germline V gene are SGHTA and FQGNSA. CDR3 length: 17 amino acids. CDR3 loop: CASSLGPSGHLYNEQFF. The CDR3, as DNA: TGTGCCAGCAGCTTAGGTCCATCGGGACACCTATACAATGAGCAGTTCTTC. The full variable domain, its missing parts supplied by reference TRBV7-2 and TRBJ2-1, is GAGVSQSPSNKVTEKGKDVELRCDPISGHTALYWYRQSLGQGLEFLIYFQGNSAPDKSGLPSDRFSAERTGGSVSTLTIQRTQQEDSAVYLCASSLGPSGHLYNEQFFGPGTRLTVL.

J is TRBJ2-1 and V is TRBV3-1 (or the pseudogene TRBV3-2), with TRBD2 matching over 8 bases. In germline, CDR1 is LGHDT, CDR2 YNNKEL (reference sequence). Trimming removed 1 base from V and 6 bases from J; junction bases left unmatched: 14. The CDR3 extends over 18 amino acids. This chain's CDR3 is CASSQGAAGTRVLNEQFF. The CDR3 region has the DNA TGTGCCAGCAGCCAAGGGGCCGCAGGGACTAGAGTCCTCAATGAGCAGTTCTTC.

The V and J genes are TRBV3-1 (or the pseudogene TRBV3-2) and TRBJ2-5; D uncertain. The V gene lost 7 bases and the J gene lost 2 bases, with 20 bases spanning the gap. Germline V CDR1 and CDR2: LGHDT, YNNKEL (reference sequence). The CDR3 consists of 16 residues. CDR3 DNA sequence: TGTGCCAGCACCAATGGGTGGGCTAGAACTCAAGAGACCCAGTACTTC. Residues: CASTNGWARTQETQYF.

This rearrangement joins TRBV13 to TRBJ2-5; TRBD1 agrees at 8 bases. Germline CDR1 PRHDT, CDR2 FYEKMQ (reference sequence). The CDR3 sequence is 16 residues long. V shed 4 bases, J shed 4 bases, and the junction held 11 bases outside the gene matches. CDR3 loop: CASSSSRGRRGETQYF. The DNA of the CDR3 is TGTGCCAGCAGCTCCAGCAGGGGGCGAAGAGGAGAGACCCAGTACTTC.

This clone appeared a single time. The chain has TRBV12-3 or TRBV12-4 and TRBJ2-1, with 7 bases fitting TRBD2. This CDR3 has 13 residues. V was pared by 1 base and J by 9 bases, with 3 bases of the junction left unmatched. The CDR3 loop is CASSLVREGEQFF. CDR3 nucleotides: TGTGCCAGCAGTTTAGTCAGGGAGGGTGAGCAGTTCTTC.

V gene TRBV19 combines with J gene TRBJ2-2; 9 nucleotides align to TRBD1. Looked up from germline, CDR1 is LNHDA and CDR2 is SQIVND (reference sequence). CDR3 length: 15 residues. The trim removed 5 bases at V and 5 bases at J, leaving 6 bases unmatched. CDR3 in DNA: TGTGCCAGTAGTCCGGGACAGGGTAATACCGGGGAGCTGTTTTTT. Its translation: CASSPGQGNTGELFF. The variable domain in full, with the rest retrieved from reference TRBV19 and TRBJ2-2, is DGGITQSPKYLFRKEGQNVTLSCEQNLNHDAMYWYRQDPGQGLRLIYYSQIVNDFQKGDIAEGYSVSREKKESFPLTVTSAQKNPTAFYLCASSPGQGNTGELFFGEGSRLTVL.

The chain carries TRBV5-8 and TRBJ1-1; maybe TRBD1 (6 bases). Deletions cut 4 bases from V and 10 bases from J, with 17 bases between. CDR1 is SGHTS and CDR2 is YDEGEE in the germline V gene. The CDR3 loop spans 13 amino acids. CDR3 DNA: TGTGCCAGCAGCCAATATCGGGGGGCAGGAGCTTTCTTT. It specifies CASSQYRGAGAFF.

The chain couples TRBV7-3 to TRBJ2-7; D possibly corresponds to TRBD1 (5 bases). The CDR3 extends over 12 amino acids. V gave up 4 bases and J gave up 6 bases, with 10 bases separating them. The germline V gene encodes CDR1 SGHTA and CDR2 FQGTGA. CDR3 residues: CASSSPGREQYF. The CDR3 DNA reads as TGTGCCAGCAGCTCGCCAGGGCGCGAGCAGTACTTC.

The chain's CDR3 is CASSQAIMGTGGIHTDTQYF. CDR3 DNA sequence: TGCGCCAGCAGCCAAGCCATCATGGGGACAGGGGGAATACACACAGATACGCAGTATTTT. The chain is built from TRBV4-1 and TRBJ2-3; 11 nucleotides agree with TRBD1. Germline-derived CDR1 and CDR2 are MGHRA and YSYEKL. V dropped 1 base and J dropped 2; count of bases not matched to a gene: 14. The length of the CDR3 is 20 residues.

The V and J genes are TRBV4-2 and TRBJ2-2, with 10 bases lining up with TRBD2. This CDR3 spans 17 amino acids. The germline CDR1 and CDR2 sequences are LGHNA and YNFKEQ. The trim removed 0 bases at V and 5 bases at J, leaving 6 bases unmatched. CDR3 nucleotides: TGTGCCAGCAGCCAAGATTGGAGCGGGGGGGTAACCGGGGAGCTGTTTTTT. Its protein product is CASSQDWSGGVTGELFF.

The genes are TRBV15 and TRBJ1-3, with D perhaps TRBD1 (5 bases). CDR3 size: 16 residues. V lost 1 base to trimming and J lost 4 bases, with 14 bases between them. Germline loops: CDR1 LNHNV, CDR2 YYDKDF (reference sequence). The CDR3: CATSRARQGMGNTIYF. Here the CDR3 DNA reads TGTGCCACCAGCAGAGCAAGGCAGGGAATGGGAAACACCATATATTTT.

This rearrangement joins TRBV9 to TRBJ2-7; D is unclear. CDR1 is SGDLS and CDR2 is YYNGEE in the germline V gene. Trimming removed 0 bases at V and 7 bases at J, with 11 bases between. The CDR3 covers 13 residues. CDR3 sequence: CASSVGAALEQYF. The CDR3 region has the DNA TGTGCCAGCAGCGTAGGGGCCGCGTTGGAGCAGTACTTC.

The chain combines TRBV29-1 with TRBJ1-5; 7 bases align to TRBD1. Germline assignment: CDR1 SQVTM and CDR2 ANQGSEA. The CDR3 runs 15 residues. Trimming cost V 4 bases and J 1 base; bases outside gene matches: 7. For the CDR3, the DNA is TGCAGCGTTGGAGAGGGGGCAAGCAGCAATCAGCCCCAGCATTTT. Protein sequence: CSVGEGASSNQPQHF.